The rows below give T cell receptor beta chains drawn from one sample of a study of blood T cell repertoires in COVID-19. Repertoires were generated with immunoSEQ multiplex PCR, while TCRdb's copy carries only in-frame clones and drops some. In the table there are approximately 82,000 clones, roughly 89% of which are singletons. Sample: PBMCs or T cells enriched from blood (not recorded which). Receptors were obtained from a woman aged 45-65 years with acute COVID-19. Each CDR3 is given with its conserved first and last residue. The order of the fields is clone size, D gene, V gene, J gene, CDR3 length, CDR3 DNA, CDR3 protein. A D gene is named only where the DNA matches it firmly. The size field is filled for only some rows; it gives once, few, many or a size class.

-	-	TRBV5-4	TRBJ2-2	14	TGTGCCAGCAGCTTGGGTGTCGGGGCCGGGGAGCTGTTTTTT	CASSLGVGAGELFF
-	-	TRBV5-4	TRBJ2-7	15	TGTGCCAGCAGCACCCCAGCGGGTGTTTACTACGAGCAGTACTTC	CASSTPAGVYYEQYF
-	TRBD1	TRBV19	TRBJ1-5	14	TGTGCCAGTGGGGACAGGGGGCGAAATCAGCCCCAGCATTTT	CASGDRGRNQPQHF
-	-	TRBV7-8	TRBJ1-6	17	TGTGCCAGCAGCTTAACGAGGGAACGCCGATATAATTCACCCCTCCACTTT	CASSLTRERRYNSPLHF
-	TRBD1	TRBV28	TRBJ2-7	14	TGTGCCAGCAGCCCGGGGACAGGGGGAAACGAGCAGTACTTC	CASSPGTGGNEQYF
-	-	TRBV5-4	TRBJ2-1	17	TGTGCCAGCAGCTTCGGACTCCGGTCCTTCTCCTACCATGAGCAGTTCTTC	CASSFGLRSFSYHEQFF
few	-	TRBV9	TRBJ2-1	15	TGTGCCAGCAGCATTGACTCTACACGACACAATGAGCAGTTCTTC	CASSIDSTRHNEQFF
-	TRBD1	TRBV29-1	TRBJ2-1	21	TGCAGCGTTCCATCTCTCGGCCGGGACAGGGGAAGGAGGAGCTCCTACAATGAGCAGTTCTTC	CSVPSLGRDRGRRSSYNEQFF
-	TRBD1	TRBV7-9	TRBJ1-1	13	TGTGCCAGCAGTTGGACAGGGTCAACTGAAGCTTTCTTT	CASSWTGSTEAFF
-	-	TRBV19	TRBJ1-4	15	TGTGCCAGTAGTAGCGGTCCCACGGTCGGCGAAAAACTGTTTTTT	CASSSGPTVGEKLFF
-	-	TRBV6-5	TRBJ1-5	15	TGTGCCAGCAGTCAGGACAGCGAGTGGAATCAGCCCCAGCATTTT	CASSQDSEWNQPQHF
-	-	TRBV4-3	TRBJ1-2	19	TGCGCCAGCAGCCAAGGGTTTAGCGGGGGGCAGGAAAATAACTATGGCTACACCTTC	CASSQGFSGGQENNYGYTF
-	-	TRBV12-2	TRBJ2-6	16	TGTGCAAGTCGCTTAGCGCACAGCTCTGGGGCCAACGTCCTGACTTTC	CASRLAHSSGANVLTF
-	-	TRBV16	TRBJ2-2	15	TGTGCCAGCAGCCAGTCTAGCGCCGACACCGGGGAGCTGTTTTTT	CASSQSSADTGELFF
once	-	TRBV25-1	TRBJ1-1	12	TGTGCCAGCAGTAGATCAGGGGTGGGAGCTTTCTTT	CASSRSGVGAFF
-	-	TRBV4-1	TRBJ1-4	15	TGCGCCAGCAGCCAAGGATGGGGAGTAGGAGAAAAACTGTTTTTT	CASSQGWGVGEKLFF
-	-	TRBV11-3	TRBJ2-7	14	TGTGCCAGCAGCTTAGTGGGCATCTACTACGAGCAGTACTTC	CASSLVGIYYEQYF
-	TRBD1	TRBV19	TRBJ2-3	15	TGTGCCAGTAGCCGGGACAGGGTCGTTGCAGATACGCAGTATTTT	CASSRDRVVADTQYF
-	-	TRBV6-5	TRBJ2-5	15	TGTGCCAGCAGTTACTCGATAGGGGCCGGGGAGACCCAGTACTTC	CASSYSIGAGETQYF
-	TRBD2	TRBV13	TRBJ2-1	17	TGTGCCAGCAGCCCGCTTTGGCGGGAGTCACCTGGTGGAGAGCAGTTCTTC	CASSPLWRESPGGEQFF
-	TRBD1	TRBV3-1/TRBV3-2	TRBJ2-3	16	TGTGCCAGCAGAAACTCGGGACAGGGGGCAACAGATACGCAGTATTTT	CASRNSGQGATDTQYF
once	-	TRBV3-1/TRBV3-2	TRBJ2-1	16	TGTGCCAGCAGCCAAGAGGGGGGAAGCTCCTACAATGAGCAGTTCTTC	CASSQEGGSSYNEQFF
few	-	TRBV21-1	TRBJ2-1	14	TGTGCCAGCAGTGGGACAGGGTCGCGGAATGAGCAGTTCTTC	CASSGTGSRNEQFF
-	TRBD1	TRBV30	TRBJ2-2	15	TGTGCCTGGAGGAAACAGGGGGCCGGCACCGGGGAGCTGTTTTTT	CAWRKQGAGTGELFF
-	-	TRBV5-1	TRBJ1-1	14	TGCGCCAGCAGCTTGGCGGCAGGGAATACTGAAGCTTTCTTT	CASSLAAGNTEAFF
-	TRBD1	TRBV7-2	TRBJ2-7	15	TGTGCCAGCAGCTGGAGTGTGACAGGGTATTACGAGCAGTACTTC	CASSWSVTGYYEQYF
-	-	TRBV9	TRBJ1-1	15	TGTGCCAGCAGCCCTAAACAGGGAGGGGCGACTGAAGCTTTCTTT	CASSPKQGGATEAFF
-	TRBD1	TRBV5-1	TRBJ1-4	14	TGCGCCAGCAGCTTCGGGACAGCTAATGAAAAACTGTTTTTT	CASSFGTANEKLFF
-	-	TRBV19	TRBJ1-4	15	TGTGCCAGTAGTATCCAACAGGGTGCTAATGAAAAACTGTTTTTT	CASSIQQGANEKLFF
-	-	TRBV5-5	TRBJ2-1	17	TGTGCCAGCAGCTTGGCCTGGTTTGAACAGATCTACAATGAGCAGTTCTTC	CASSLAWFEQIYNEQFF
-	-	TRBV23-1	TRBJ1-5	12	TGCGCCAGCAGTCACCTCAATCAGCCCCAGCATTTT	CASSHLNQPQHF
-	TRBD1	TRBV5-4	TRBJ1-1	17	TGTGCCAGCAGCAGGGGGGACAGTGTACTCATGAACACTGAAGCTTTCTTT	CASSRGDSVLMNTEAFF
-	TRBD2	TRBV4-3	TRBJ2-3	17	TGCGCCAGCAGCCAACCGGGACTAGCGGGTATAACAGATACGCAGTATTTT	CASSQPGLAGITDTQYF
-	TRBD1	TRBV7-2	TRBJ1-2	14	TGTGCCAGCAGTCTTGCGGGACAGGGCTATGGCTACACCTTC	CASSLAGQGYGYTF
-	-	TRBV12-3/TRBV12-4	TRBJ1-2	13	TGTGCCAGCAGTTTTCAGGGAAGGTACGGCTACACCTTC	CASSFQGRYGYTF
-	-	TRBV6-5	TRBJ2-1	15	TGTGCCAGCAGTTACTCTTACGGGGATAGCGTGGAGCAGTTCTTC	CASSYSYGDSVEQFF
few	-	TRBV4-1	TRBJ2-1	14	TGCGCCAGCAGCCCTTTAGGTGGGGGCGGTGAGCAGTTCTTC	CASSPLGGGGEQFF
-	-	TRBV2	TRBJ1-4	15	TGTGCCAGCAGATCTCAGGGAGGGACTAATGAAAAACTGTTTTTT	CASRSQGGTNEKLFF
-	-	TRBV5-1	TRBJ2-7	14	TGCGCCAGCAGTCCACTTCCGCCCCTCTACGAGCAGTACTTC	CASSPLPPLYEQYF
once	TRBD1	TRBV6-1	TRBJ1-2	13	TGTGCCAGCAGTGATGGACAGGGTCGGGGCTACACCTTC	CASSDGQGRGYTF
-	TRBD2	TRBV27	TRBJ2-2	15	TGTGCCAGCAGTTTAGCGGGGGAGAACACCGGGGAGCTGTTTTTT	CASSLAGENTGELFF
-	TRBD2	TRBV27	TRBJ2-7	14	TGTGCCAGCAGTTTAATGACGGGGGGATACGAGCAGTACTTC	CASSLMTGGYEQYF
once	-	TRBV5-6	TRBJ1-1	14	TGTGCCAGCAGCCGGGGGGGCTGGGTCACTGAAGCTTTCTTT	CASSRGGWVTEAFF
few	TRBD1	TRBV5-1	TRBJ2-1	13	TGCGCCAGCAGCGGGGACAGGTACAATGAGCAGTTCTTC	CASSGDRYNEQFF
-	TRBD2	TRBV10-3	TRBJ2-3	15	TGTGCCACGGGGACTAGCGGGGGTAGCACAGATACGCAGTATTTT	CATGTSGGSTDTQYF
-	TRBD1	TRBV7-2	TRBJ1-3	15	TGTGCCAGCAGCGTACAGGGGGACTCTGGAAACACCATATATTTT	CASSVQGDSGNTIYF